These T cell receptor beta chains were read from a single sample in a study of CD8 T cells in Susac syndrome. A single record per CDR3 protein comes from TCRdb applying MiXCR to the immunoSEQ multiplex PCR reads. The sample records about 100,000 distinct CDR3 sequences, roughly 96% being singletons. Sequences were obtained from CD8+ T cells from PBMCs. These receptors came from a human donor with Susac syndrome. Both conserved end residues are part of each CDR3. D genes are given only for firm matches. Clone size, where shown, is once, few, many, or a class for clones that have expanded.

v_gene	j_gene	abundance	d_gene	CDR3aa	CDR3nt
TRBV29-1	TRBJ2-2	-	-	CSVDWGNTGELFF	TGCAGCGTTGATTGGGGGAACACCGGGGAGCTGTTTTTT
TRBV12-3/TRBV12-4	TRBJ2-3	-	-	CASSLALTATDTQYF	TGTGCCAGCAGTTTAGCGCTAACGGCAACAGATACGCAGTATTTT
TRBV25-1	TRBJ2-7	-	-	CASSDDEQYF	TGTGCCAGCAGTGACGACGAGCAGTACTTC
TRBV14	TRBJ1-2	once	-	CASSPTQAALYYGYTF	TGTGCCAGCAGCCCCACGCAGGCCGCCCTATACTATGGCTACACCTTC
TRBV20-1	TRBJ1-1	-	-	CSARRQGVTEAFF	TGCAGTGCTAGAAGGCAGGGTGTGACTGAAGCTTTCTTT
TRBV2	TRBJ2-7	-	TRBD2	CASSDKREYEQYF	TGTGCCAGCAGTGACAAGCGGGAGTACGAGCAGTACTTC
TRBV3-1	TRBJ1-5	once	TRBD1	CASSPSHGGTAGNQPQHF	TGTGCCAGCAGCCCCTCCCACGGGGGGACAGCGGGGAATCAGCCCCAGCATTTT
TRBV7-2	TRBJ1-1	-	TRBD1	CASSVAGGGGTEAFF	TGTGCCAGCAGCGTCGCAGGGGGGGGAGGCACTGAAGCTTTCTTT
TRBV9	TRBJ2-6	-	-	CASSGVSGANVLTF	TGTGCCAGCAGCGGGGTTTCTGGGGCCAACGTCCTGACTTTC
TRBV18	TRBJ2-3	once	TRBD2	CASSPASGASDTQYF	TGTGCCAGCTCACCGGCTAGCGGGGCGTCAGATACGCAGTATTTT
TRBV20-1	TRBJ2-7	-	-	CSARVHGGSFYEQYF	TGCAGTGCTAGAGTCCATGGGGGGTCTTTTTACGAGCAGTACTTC
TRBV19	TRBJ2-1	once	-	CASSIAGGGLGYNEQFF	TGTGCCAGTAGTATAGCTGGAGGGGGACTGGGGTACAATGAGCAGTTCTTC
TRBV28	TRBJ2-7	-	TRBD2	CASSLGVSAGGPEQYF	TGTGCCAGCAGTTTAGGGGTGTCTGCGGGAGGTCCCGAGCAGTACTTC